This T cell receptor beta chain was observed in a study of OX40 agonist ivuxolimab in advanced cancers. On the study more broadly: Every 2 weeks, patients got intravenous ivuxolimab at one of six dose levels (0.01-10 mg/kg).

Profiling relied on immunoSEQ multiplex PCR, and the TCRdb table lists in-frame clones only, not all of them. The sample contains 55,000 to 70,000 clones, 86% of which appear only once. Per the germline V gene, CDR1 is LNHDA and CDR2 is SQIVND (reference sequence). The CDR3 is 15 residues long. V was clipped by 5 bases and J by 3 bases; unmatched bases: 8. The V and J genes are TRBV19 and TRBJ2-5; TRBD2 aligns across 8 bases. Sequencing was performed on CD4+ or CD8+ T cells sorted from blood, taken in a trial of the OX40 agonist ivuxolimab. The clonotype was recovered from an adult with an advanced solid tumor such as melanoma, head and neck, liver or kidney cancer. Here the CDR3 DNA reads TGTGCCAGTAGTGTTATCGGGGGGGCCGAAGAGACCCAGTACTTC. Protein product: CASSVIGGAEETQYF.